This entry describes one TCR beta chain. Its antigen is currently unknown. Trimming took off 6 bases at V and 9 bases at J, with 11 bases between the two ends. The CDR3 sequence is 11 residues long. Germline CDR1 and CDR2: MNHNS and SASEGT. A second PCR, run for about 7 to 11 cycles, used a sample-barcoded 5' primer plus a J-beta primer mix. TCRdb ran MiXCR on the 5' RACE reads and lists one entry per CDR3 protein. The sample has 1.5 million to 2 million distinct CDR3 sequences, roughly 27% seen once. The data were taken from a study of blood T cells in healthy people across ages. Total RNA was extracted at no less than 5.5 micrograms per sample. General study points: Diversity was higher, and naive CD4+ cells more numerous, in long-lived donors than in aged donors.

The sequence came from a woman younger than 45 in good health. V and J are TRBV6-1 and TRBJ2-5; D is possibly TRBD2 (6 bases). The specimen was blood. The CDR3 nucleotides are TGTGCCAGCAGGGACTATCCGGCCCAGTACTTC. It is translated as CASRDYPAQYF.